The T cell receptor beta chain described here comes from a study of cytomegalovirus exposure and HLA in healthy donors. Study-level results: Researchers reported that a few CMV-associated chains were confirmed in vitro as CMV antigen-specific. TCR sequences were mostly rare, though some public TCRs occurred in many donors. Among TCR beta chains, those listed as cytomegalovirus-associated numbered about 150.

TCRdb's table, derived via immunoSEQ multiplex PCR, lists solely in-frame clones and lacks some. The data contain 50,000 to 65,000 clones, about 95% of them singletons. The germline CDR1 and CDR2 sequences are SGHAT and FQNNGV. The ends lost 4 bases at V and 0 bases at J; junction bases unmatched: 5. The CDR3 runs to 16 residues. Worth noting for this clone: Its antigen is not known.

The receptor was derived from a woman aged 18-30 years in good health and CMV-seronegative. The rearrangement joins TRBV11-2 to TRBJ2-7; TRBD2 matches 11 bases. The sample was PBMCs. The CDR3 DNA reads TGTGCCAGCAGCTCCACACTAGCGGGGGCCTCCTACGAGCAGTACTTC. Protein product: CASSSTLAGASYEQYF.